The present TCR beta chain was sequenced within a study of cytomegalovirus exposure and HLA in healthy donors. Whole-study findings and limits: In an earlier analysis, in some 500 donors, most V segments appeared productive either ~90% or ~30% of the time. For most TCR sequences rarity was the rule, although some public TCRs occurred in many donors.

Primers included in the PCR were 60 Vbeta and 13 Jbeta primers. Measured with immunoSEQ multiplex PCR; TCRdb has only the in-frame clones, and not every one. The sample records some 120,000 clones, 75% to 85% being singletons. Nominally healthy donors were sampled, though unrecorded immune exposures were likely. Trimming removed 0 bases from V and 2 bases from J, with 3 bases in between. In germline, CDR1 is SGHNT, CDR2 YYREEE (reference sequence). The CDR3 spans 13 residues. With respect to this clone: Its antigen is undetermined.

This TCR was recovered from a male donor in good health and CMV-seropositive. Material for sequencing was PBMCs. The rearrangement uses TRBV5-4 and TRBJ2-1; D unclear. CDR3 DNA sequence: TGTGCCAGCAGCTTGGGTACCTACAATGAGCAGTTCTTC. Translation gives CASSLGTYNEQFF.